This T cell receptor beta chain appears in the sequencing data of a study of cytomegalovirus exposure and HLA in healthy donors. Study details: Earlier, 150 million to 200 million T cells were analyzed, and fewer than 120 million unique TCR beta sequences were found among them.

Regarding this clone: Its specificity is unknown.

A multiplex PCR was run with 60 Vbeta primers and 13 Jbeta primers. The table came from immunoSEQ multiplex PCR; TCRdb's copy has only in-frame clones and leaves some out. This sample's clone table lists more than 45,000 clones. CDR3 size: 16 residues. Germline loops: CDR1 LGHNA, CDR2 YSLEER. General study results and limits: HLA restriction was apparent for most CMV-associated TCR beta chains in a later analysis.

V and J are TRBV4-3 and TRBJ2-5; D may be TRBD2 (6 bases). The tail of the sequence fits TRBJ2-7 better, so the J call may be wrong. This sequence originates from a male donor in good health and CMV-seronegative. Sample: PBMCs. The CDR3 reads CASSPKTGDSAYEQYF. The CDR3 nucleotides are TGCGCCAGCAGCCCTAAGACGGGGGATAGCGCCTACGAGCAGTACTTC.